These T cell receptor beta chains were read from a single sample in a study of shared clonotypes between healthy human individuals. Generated by immunoSEQ multiplex PCR, the TCRdb table keeps only in-frame clones and is missing some. Found here are hundreds of thousands of clones, less than 80% of them singletons; the top ten hold 1.5% to 2%. The sequenced material came from memory CD4+ T cells sorted from blood. The receptors were sampled from a young woman in good health. CDR3s include the opening cysteine and the closing phenylalanine or tryptophan. The order of the fields is J gene, V gene, CDR3 protein.

j_gene: TRBJ1-2; v_gene: TRBV4-1; CDR3aa: CASSPQVGGYTF
j_gene: TRBJ1-5; v_gene: TRBV19; CDR3aa: CASSMTGEGQPQHF
j_gene: TRBJ1-1; v_gene: TRBV6-5; CDR3aa: CASSQQNMNTEAFF
j_gene: TRBJ2-1; v_gene: TRBV20-1; CDR3aa: CSASGDNEQFF
j_gene: TRBJ2-3; v_gene: TRBV20-1; CDR3aa: CSAREPRTQYF
j_gene: TRBJ2-1; v_gene: TRBV9; CDR3aa: CASSVLGTENNEQFF
j_gene: TRBJ2-1; v_gene: TRBV28; CDR3aa: CASREIAGGGDEQFF
j_gene: TRBJ2-7; v_gene: TRBV11-2; CDR3aa: CASSLDWISYEQYF
j_gene: TRBJ1-1; v_gene: TRBV10-3; CDR3aa: CAISAGVRNTEAFF
j_gene: TRBJ2-1; v_gene: TRBV14; CDR3aa: CASSSTRGSGRSYNEQFF
j_gene: TRBJ2-1; v_gene: TRBV7-2; CDR3aa: CASSLGLAVTLTYNEQFF
j_gene: TRBJ2-1; v_gene: TRBV5-4; CDR3aa: CASSQVGSSYNEQFF
j_gene: TRBJ2-1; v_gene: TRBV4-1; CDR3aa: CASSLTLGPGDEQFF
j_gene: TRBJ2-7; v_gene: TRBV29-1; CDR3aa: CSGQGAHEQYF
j_gene: TRBJ1-2; v_gene: TRBV5-4; CDR3aa: CASSLWGGIGYTF
j_gene: TRBJ1-2; v_gene: TRBV6-1; CDR3aa: CASSEAIRGHSLRGYGYTF
j_gene: TRBJ1-5; v_gene: TRBV28; CDR3aa: CASSSGGIQPQHF
j_gene: TRBJ2-5; v_gene: TRBV7-9; CDR3aa: CASSLSPGQGEETQYF
j_gene: TRBJ1-5; v_gene: TRBV19; CDR3aa: CASKDWGEDQPQHF
j_gene: TRBJ2-7; v_gene: TRBV7-9; CDR3aa: CASSRGIGGTSGYEQYF
j_gene: TRBJ2-3; v_gene: TRBV19; CDR3aa: CASSIRNTQYF
j_gene: TRBJ2-2; v_gene: TRBV7-9; CDR3aa: CASSAFGGTGELFF
j_gene: TRBJ1-3; v_gene: TRBV28; CDR3aa: CASSLRTAGNTIYF
j_gene: TRBJ1-1; v_gene: TRBV2; CDR3aa: CASSDRQAKAFF
j_gene: TRBJ1-1; v_gene: TRBV28; CDR3aa: CASSPTDTEAFF
j_gene: TRBJ2-3; v_gene: TRBV12-5; CDR3aa: CASGLTHTRGAADTQYF
j_gene: TRBJ2-7; v_gene: TRBV18; CDR3aa: CASSLGSGTSETFYEQYF
j_gene: TRBJ2-3; v_gene: TRBV7-9; CDR3aa: CASSLLAGGVTDTQYF
j_gene: TRBJ2-3; v_gene: TRBV11-1; CDR3aa: CASSRGTSTDTQYF
j_gene: TRBJ2-1; v_gene: TRBV4-2; CDR3aa: CASSQDTAGLYNEQFF
j_gene: TRBJ2-5; v_gene: TRBV5-4; CDR3aa: CATTGLAGGPGETQYF
j_gene: TRBJ1-1; v_gene: TRBV2; CDR3aa: CASSGQGAAEAFF